These T cell receptor beta chains were read from a single sample in a study of cytotoxic CD8 clonotypes in ibrutinib-treated CLL. TCRdb's copy holds only in-frame clones and misses some; the assay was immunoSEQ multiplex PCR. The profile shows some 350,000 clones, about 61% of them singletons. Here the sequenced sample was PBMCs, taken after 36 months of ibrutinib treatment. The receptors shown here come from a human donor with chronic lymphocytic leukemia. CDR3s include the opening cysteine and the closing phenylalanine or tryptophan. The D gene is left open where the match is weak. Size is stated for part of the rows, as once, few or many counts, or as a class when the clone is expanded.

abundance: NA; d_gene: NA; v_gene: TRBV11-1; j_gene: TRBJ2-1; CDR3aa: CASSYDRYNEQFF; CDR3nt: TGTGCCAGCAGCTATGACAGGTACAATGAGCAGTTCTTC
abundance: NA; d_gene: NA; v_gene: TRBV7-2; j_gene: TRBJ2-1; CDR3aa: CASSLAAGGNEQFF; CDR3nt: TGTGCCAGCAGCTTAGCGGCAGGGGGGAATGAGCAGTTCTTC
abundance: NA; d_gene: NA; v_gene: TRBV28; j_gene: TRBJ1-2; CDR3aa: CASSSGTEYGYTF; CDR3nt: TGTGCCAGCAGTTCCGGGACTGAATATGGCTACACCTTC
abundance: NA; d_gene: NA; v_gene: TRBV25-1; j_gene: TRBJ2-6; CDR3aa: CASWSSGANVLTF; CDR3nt: TGTGCCAGCTGGAGCTCTGGGGCCAACGTCCTGACTTTC
abundance: NA; d_gene: NA; v_gene: TRBV27; j_gene: TRBJ2-2; CDR3aa: CASSLQRNTGELFF; CDR3nt: TGTGCCAGCAGTTTACAGCGGAACACCGGGGAGCTGTTTTTT
abundance: NA; d_gene: NA; v_gene: TRBV4-1; j_gene: TRBJ2-5; CDR3aa: CASSQDRSGPETQYF; CDR3nt: TGCGCCAGCAGCCAAGATCGTTCCGGCCCGGAGACCCAGTACTTC
abundance: NA; d_gene: NA; v_gene: TRBV7-6; j_gene: TRBJ2-2; CDR3aa: CASSKRRARTGELFF; CDR3nt: TGTGCCAGCAGCAAACGGAGGGCCAGGACCGGGGAGCTGTTTTTT
abundance: once; d_gene: NA; v_gene: TRBV10-2; j_gene: TRBJ2-5; CDR3aa: CASSDEGGYQETQYF; CDR3nt: TGCGCCAGCAGTGATGAAGGGGGTTACCAAGAGACCCAGTACTTC
abundance: NA; d_gene: TRBD1; v_gene: TRBV4-1; j_gene: TRBJ2-5; CDR3aa: CASSQAGTGGGETQYF; CDR3nt: TGCGCCAGCAGCCAAGCCGGGACAGGGGGCGGGGAGACCCAGTACTTC
abundance: few; d_gene: NA; v_gene: TRBV5-1; j_gene: TRBJ2-2; CDR3aa: CASSLRVGELFF; CDR3nt: TGCGCCAGCAGCTTGAGAGTAGGGGAGCTGTTTTTT
abundance: NA; d_gene: TRBD2; v_gene: TRBV6-1; j_gene: TRBJ2-3; CDR3aa: CASSELAPGLSLDTQYF; CDR3nt: TGTGCCAGCAGTGAACTCGCCCCGGGACTATCGTTAGATACGCAGTATTTT
abundance: NA; d_gene: TRBD2; v_gene: TRBV11-2; j_gene: TRBJ2-1; CDR3aa: CASSLETSRPLSSYNEQFF; CDR3nt: TGTGCCAGCAGCTTAGAGACTAGCCGACCGCTTTCCTCCTACAATGAGCAGTTCTTC
abundance: NA; d_gene: NA; v_gene: TRBV25-1; j_gene: TRBJ1-2; CDR3aa: CASSESGDYGYTF; CDR3nt: TGTGCCAGCAGTGAATCAGGGGACTATGGCTACACCTTC
abundance: NA; d_gene: TRBD1; v_gene: TRBV11-2; j_gene: TRBJ1-2; CDR3aa: CASSPDRGELYGYTF; CDR3nt: TGTGCCAGCAGCCCCGACAGGGGGGAACTCTATGGCTACACCTTC
abundance: NA; d_gene: NA; v_gene: TRBV10-3; j_gene: TRBJ1-2; CDR3aa: CAISVPTVNNYGYTF; CDR3nt: TGTGCCATCAGTGTCCCGACAGTCAATAACTATGGCTACACCTTC
abundance: NA; d_gene: NA; v_gene: TRBV19; j_gene: TRBJ1-2; CDR3aa: CASSISLANYGYTF; CDR3nt: TGTGCCAGTAGTATAAGCCTAGCTAACTATGGCTACACCTTC
abundance: few; d_gene: TRBD1; v_gene: TRBV18; j_gene: TRBJ2-7; CDR3aa: CASSKTGTGRYEQYF; CDR3nt: TGTGCCAGCTCAAAAACCGGGACAGGGCGGTACGAGCAGTACTTC
abundance: NA; d_gene: NA; v_gene: TRBV5-1; j_gene: TRBJ2-1; CDR3aa: CASSLTWGNGSGWRLAYNEQFF; CDR3nt: TGCGCCAGCAGCTTGACGTGGGGGAACGGGAGCGGGTGGAGATTGGCATACAATGAGCAGTTCTTC
abundance: NA; d_gene: NA; v_gene: TRBV6-1; j_gene: TRBJ1-1; CDR3aa: CASSERTATTAFF; CDR3nt: TGTGCCAGCAGTGAGAGGACAGCCACTACGGCTTTCTTT
abundance: NA; d_gene: TRBD2; v_gene: TRBV7-8; j_gene: TRBJ2-7; CDR3aa: CASSSRGEGRYEQYF; CDR3nt: TGTGCCAGCAGCTCCCGCGGGGAGGGGAGATACGAGCAGTACTTC
abundance: few; d_gene: NA; v_gene: TRBV9; j_gene: TRBJ2-7; CDR3aa: CASSVGWWISYEQYF; CDR3nt: TGTGCCAGCAGCGTAGGGTGGTGGATCTCCTACGAGCAGTACTTC
abundance: NA; d_gene: NA; v_gene: TRBV15; j_gene: TRBJ1-2; CDR3aa: CATSREAVPEGYGYTF; CDR3nt: TGTGCCACCAGCAGGGAAGCGGTCCCGGAAGGGTATGGCTACACCTTC
abundance: NA; d_gene: NA; v_gene: TRBV5-5; j_gene: TRBJ2-7; CDR3aa: CASSFAPQGPLKSYEQYF; CDR3nt: TGTGCCAGCAGCTTCGCCCCGCAGGGCCCATTAAAATCCTACGAGCAGTACTTC
abundance: NA; d_gene: NA; v_gene: TRBV15; j_gene: TRBJ1-5; CDR3aa: CATSRIPTPDRQPQHF; CDR3nt: TGTGCCACCAGCCGTATACCTACGCCCGACAGGCAGCCCCAGCATTTT
abundance: NA; d_gene: TRBD1; v_gene: TRBV5-6; j_gene: TRBJ2-2; CDR3aa: CASSFSTGVYTGELFF; CDR3nt: TGTGCCAGCAGCTTCAGTACAGGGGTATACACCGGGGAGCTGTTTTTT
abundance: few; d_gene: NA; v_gene: TRBV2; j_gene: TRBJ1-2; CDR3aa: CASSEWSPDGYTF; CDR3nt: TGTGCCAGCAGTGAATGGTCACCGGATGGCTACACCTTC
abundance: NA; d_gene: TRBD1; v_gene: TRBV6-5; j_gene: TRBJ1-1; CDR3aa: CASRANRGQAFF; CDR3nt: TGTGCCAGCAGGGCCAACAGGGGACAAGCTTTCTTT
abundance: once; d_gene: TRBD2; v_gene: TRBV5-1; j_gene: TRBJ2-7; CDR3aa: CASTPDRTSGRYEQYF; CDR3nt: TGCGCCAGCACCCCGGATCGGACTAGCGGGAGGTACGAGCAGTACTTC
abundance: NA; d_gene: NA; v_gene: TRBV9; j_gene: TRBJ2-7; CDR3aa: CASSETLMGYEQYF; CDR3nt: TGTGCCAGCAGCGAGACCCTGATGGGATACGAGCAGTACTTC
abundance: NA; d_gene: TRBD2; v_gene: TRBV7-6; j_gene: TRBJ2-1; CDR3aa: CASSPLGAGGHSGEQFF; CDR3nt: TGTGCCAGCAGCCCACTCGGGGCGGGAGGGCATAGTGGAGAGCAGTTCTTC
abundance: NA; d_gene: NA; v_gene: TRBV6-6; j_gene: TRBJ1-1; CDR3aa: CASSYIFGNTEAFF; CDR3nt: TGTGCCAGCAGTTACATATTCGGAAACACTGAAGCTTTCTTT
abundance: NA; d_gene: TRBD1; v_gene: TRBV7-8; j_gene: TRBJ2-5; CDR3aa: CASSGDRGGETQYF; CDR3nt: TGTGCCAGCAGTGGGGACAGGGGAGGAGAGACCCAGTACTTC
abundance: NA; d_gene: NA; v_gene: TRBV28; j_gene: TRBJ1-5; CDR3aa: CASSLGQINQPQHF; CDR3nt: TGTGCCAGCAGTTTAGGACAGATAAATCAGCCCCAGCATTTT
abundance: NA; d_gene: TRBD1; v_gene: TRBV4-2; j_gene: TRBJ1-6; CDR3aa: CASSRRGEHSPLHF; CDR3nt: TGTGCCAGCAGCCGCAGGGGGGAACATTCACCCCTCCACTTT
abundance: NA; d_gene: TRBD2; v_gene: TRBV9; j_gene: TRBJ2-1; CDR3aa: CASSERGLASYNEQFF; CDR3nt: TGTGCCAGCAGCGAGCGGGGACTAGCGAGCTACAATGAGCAGTTCTTC
abundance: NA; d_gene: TRBD2; v_gene: TRBV9; j_gene: TRBJ2-1; CDR3aa: CASSPLGLAGIYNEQFF; CDR3nt: TGTGCCAGCAGCCCCCTGGGACTAGCCGGAATATACAATGAGCAGTTCTTC
abundance: NA; d_gene: TRBD2; v_gene: TRBV28; j_gene: TRBJ2-1; CDR3aa: CASSPGLAGVYNEQFF; CDR3nt: TGTGCCAGCAGTCCTGGACTAGCGGGAGTTTACAATGAGCAGTTCTTC
abundance: NA; d_gene: NA; v_gene: TRBV29-1; j_gene: TRBJ2-3; CDR3aa: CSVSGRGREDTQYF; CDR3nt: TGCAGCGTTTCCGGGAGAGGTCGTGAAGATACGCAGTATTTT
abundance: NA; d_gene: NA; v_gene: TRBV13; j_gene: TRBJ2-3; CDR3aa: CASSRYGRAPHTDTQYF; CDR3nt: TGTGCCAGCAGCCGCTATGGCCGCGCCCCCCACACAGATACGCAGTATTTT
abundance: NA; d_gene: NA; v_gene: TRBV28; j_gene: TRBJ1-1; CDR3aa: CASSPYRAMNTEAFF; CDR3nt: TGTGCCAGCAGTCCGTACAGGGCCATGAACACTGAAGCTTTCTTT
abundance: few; d_gene: NA; v_gene: TRBV7-8; j_gene: TRBJ2-7; CDR3aa: CASSIPGRYEQYF; CDR3nt: TGTGCCAGCAGCATCCCGGGTCGCTACGAGCAGTACTTC
abundance: NA; d_gene: NA; v_gene: TRBV5-1; j_gene: TRBJ1-2; CDR3aa: CASSPQGSGYTF; CDR3nt: TGCGCCAGCAGCCCCCAGGGTAGTGGCTACACCTTC
abundance: NA; d_gene: TRBD1; v_gene: TRBV28; j_gene: TRBJ2-7; CDR3aa: CASSSDRGASYEQYF; CDR3nt: TGTGCCAGCAGTTCGGACAGGGGAGCCTCCTACGAGCAGTACTTC
abundance: few; d_gene: NA; v_gene: TRBV13; j_gene: TRBJ1-1; CDR3aa: CASSTGDTEAFF; CDR3nt: TGTGCCAGCAGCACGGGGGACACTGAAGCTTTCTTT
abundance: NA; d_gene: NA; v_gene: TRBV5-1; j_gene: TRBJ2-1; CDR3aa: CASSLEVRGVDEQFF; CDR3nt: TGCGCCAGCAGCTTGGAGGTTAGGGGTGTAGATGAGCAGTTCTTC
abundance: once; d_gene: TRBD2; v_gene: TRBV4-3; j_gene: TRBJ2-3; CDR3aa: CASSQDNAGEAADTQYF; CDR3nt: TGCGCCAGCAGCCAAGATAACGCGGGAGAGGCGGCAGATACGCAGTATTTT
abundance: NA; d_gene: TRBD1; v_gene: TRBV6-1; j_gene: TRBJ1-6; CDR3aa: CASSAGQYNSPLHF; CDR3nt: TGTGCCAGCAGTGCGGGACAGTATAATTCACCCCTCCACTTT
abundance: few; d_gene: NA; v_gene: TRBV5-1; j_gene: TRBJ1-1; CDR3aa: CASSFRRADTEAFF; CDR3nt: TGCGCCAGCAGCTTTCGAAGGGCGGACACTGAAGCTTTCTTT
abundance: NA; d_gene: TRBD2; v_gene: TRBV7-8; j_gene: TRBJ2-3; CDR3aa: CASSLDGLARIEWADTQYF; CDR3nt: TGTGCCAGCAGCTTAGATGGACTAGCGAGAATTGAGTGGGCAGATACGCAGTATTTT
abundance: NA; d_gene: TRBD2; v_gene: TRBV7-3; j_gene: TRBJ2-5; CDR3aa: CASSPGLAGAKETQYF; CDR3nt: TGTGCCAGCAGCCCGGGACTAGCGGGGGCCAAAGAGACCCAGTACTTC